Below, 30 T cell receptor beta chains from the same sample are listed, as sequenced in a study of cytomegalovirus exposure and HLA in healthy donors (TCRdb year 2017). The library was generated by the immunoSEQ multiplex PCR assay. The multiplex PCR relied on a mix of 60 forward primers for TCR Vbeta segments and 13 reverse primers for TCR Jbeta segments. TCRdb took this table from immuneACCESS and kept in-frame rearrangements with V and J called. Such tables lack part of the clones; where checked against another copy, unresolved V genes explain under half of the gap, and the rest is unexplained. Across this sample there are 110,000 to 150,000 clones, with roughly 82% seen only once. Together, the top ten hold roughly 3.5% of the sample. Sequencing input: PBMCs. The receptors derive from a male donor in good health and CMV-seronegative.

V and J are TRBV5-6 and TRBJ1-6, with 7 bases fitting TRBD1. Germline trimming cut 3 bases from V and 5 bases from J; bases unmatched to any gene: 17. The CDR3 runs 19 residues. Per germline, CDR1 SGHDT and CDR2 YYEEEE. The DNA of the CDR3 is TGTGCCAGCAGCTCGTTTCGAATGGCTCACAGGGGAGATAATTCACCCCTCCACTTT. Its protein product is CASSSFRMAHRGDNSPLHF.

Worth noting for this clone: The identical CDR3 is also encoded by other nucleotide sequences in the sample. The CDR3 nucleotides are TGTGCCAGCAGTTCTCTGACAGGGACTTTCTATGGCTACACCTTC. Translation: CASSSLTGTFYGYTF. The chain employs TRBV28 and TRBJ1-2; TRBD1 matches 7 bases. Trimming at V came to 4 bases and at J to 4 bases, leaving 9 bases not matched to a gene. The CDR3 is 15 amino acids. The germline V gene has CDR1 MDHEN and CDR2 SYDVKM.

The J gene is TRBJ1-1, the V gene TRBV7-2; a possible D gene is TRBD1 (6 bases). Trimming cost V 4 bases and J 1 base, with 7 bases left between them. The CDR3 covers 13 residues. CDR1 is SGHTA and CDR2 is FQGNSA in the germline V gene. The CDR3 loop is CASSWGQNTEAFF. Here the CDR3 DNA reads TGTGCCAGCAGCTGGGGACAGAACACTGAAGCTTTCTTT.

V gene TRBV19 combines with J gene TRBJ1-2; unclear D gene. CDR1 is LNHDA and CDR2 is SQIVND in the germline V gene (reference sequence). This CDR3 spans 14 amino acids. Trimming left V 3 bases short and J 2 bases short, with 10 bases between. CDR3 in DNA: TGTGCCAGTAGTATTCGGAGGGAAAACTATGGCTACACCTTC. Its translation is CASSIRRENYGYTF.

The rearrangement uses TRBV6-5 and TRBJ1-6, with D possibly being TRBD1 (6 bases). CDR3 length: 16 residues. V lost 1 base, J lost 9 bases, and 16 bases lay in between. CDR1 and CDR2 from the germline V gene are MNHEY and SVGAGI. CDR3 nucleotide sequence: TGTGCCAGCAGTTACTACGCGGGGGCACCAAGTTCACCCCTCCACTTT. Its translation: CASSYYAGAPSSPLHF.

The chain joins TRBV18 to TRBJ2-2, with 10 bases aligning to TRBD1. Trimming took 5 bases from V and 5 from J; bases not matched to a gene: 14. Germline V CDR1 and CDR2: KGHSH, LQKENI. CDR3 length: 18 residues. CDR3 protein: CASSTLPPGTGETGELFF. Here the CDR3 DNA reads TGTGCCAGCTCAACCTTACCACCTGGGACAGGGGAGACCGGGGAGCTGTTTTTT.

This sequence joins TRBV27 and TRBJ2-1, with TRBD2 matching over 10 bases. With V trimmed by 2 bases and J by 7 bases, 5 bases remained unmatched. The CDR3 runs to 15 residues. Germline CDR1 MNHEY, CDR2 SMNVEV (reference sequence). The chain's CDR3 is CASSLGSSGRNEQFF. The CDR3 DNA sequence: TGTGCCAGCAGTTTAGGGTCTAGCGGGAGAAATGAGCAGTTCTTC.

V is TRBV6-1 and J is TRBJ1-4, with D hard to call. Germline lookup yields CDR1 MNHNS and CDR2 SASEGT. V was clipped by 7 bases and J by 12 bases, with 15 bases between them. The CDR3 is made up of 12 amino acids. The CDR3 DNA reads TGTGCCAGCACCCTTCGCGAGGTGGAACTGTTTTTT. This gives the protein CASTLREVELFF.

This clone was recorded a few times. Other DNA sequences in this specimen translate into the identical CDR3. V gene TRBV9 combines with J gene TRBJ2-7, with 10 bases aligning to TRBD2. CDR3 length: 15 residues. CDR1 SGDLS and CDR2 YYNGEE come from the germline V gene. V shed 0 bases and J 0 bases; nucleotides not matched to a gene: 0. The CDR3 region is CASSVGLAGSYEQYF. The CDR3 bases are TGTGCCAGCAGCGTAGGACTAGCGGGCTCCTACGAGCAGTACTTC.

The chain recombines TRBV9 with TRBJ1-1, with a weak D call TRBD1 (6 bases). Trimming took 0 bases from V and 1 from J, leaving 10 bases between them. Germline CDR1 SGDLS, CDR2 YYNGEE. CDR3 length: 15 amino acids. The CDR3 region has the DNA TGTGCCAGCAGCGTAGTGGGGGCAAAGAACACTGAAGCTTTCTTT. Translation gives CASSVVGAKNTEAFF.

V gene TRBV28 combines with J gene TRBJ1-2, with TRBD1 identical over 10 bases. The germline V gene has CDR1 MDHEN and CDR2 SYDVKM. This CDR3 is 13 amino acids long. V lost 6 bases to trimming and J lost 4 bases; unmatched junction nucleotides: 2. CDR3 amino acids: CASRRDRGYGYTF. The CDR3 DNA follows: TGTGCCAGCAGGCGGGACAGGGGCTATGGCTACACCTTC.

A remark on this clone: Relative to the germline gene, one junction end is altered; a read error may explain this. The chain uses TRBV7-9 and TRBJ2-7; 8 positions match TRBD2. The CDR3 is 14 amino acids. Germline V lookup: CDR1 SEHNR, CDR2 FQNEAQ (reference sequence). Here the CDR3 DNA reads TGTTCCAGCAGCTCGGGACTAGTTTCCTACGAGCAGTACTTC. It translates to CSSSSGLVSYEQYF.

The chain links TRBV29-1 to TRBJ1-1; D is ambiguous. The germline V gene has CDR1 SQVTM and CDR2 ANQGSEA. CDR3 length: 11 amino acids. The V gene lost 3 bases and the J gene lost 2 bases, with 4 bases spanning the gap. In DNA, the CDR3 is TGCAGCGTTGACAGAAACACTGAAGCTTTCTTT. Amino acid sequence: CSVDRNTEAFF.

This clone was counted a few times. The V call is TRBV5-4, the J call TRBJ1-1; D possibly corresponds to TRBD1 (6 bases). CDR1 SGHNT and CDR2 YYREEE come from the germline V gene (reference sequence). V dropped 2 bases and J dropped 2 bases, with 16 bases sitting between them. The CDR3 totals 16 residues. The CDR3 region is CASSFGMDRSNTEAFF. CDR3 DNA sequence: TGTGCCAGCAGCTTCGGCATGGACAGATCTAACACTGAAGCTTTCTTT.

V and J are TRBV11-2 and TRBJ2-2, with 13 bases that match TRBD2. CDR1 is SGHAT and CDR2 is FQNNGV in the germline V gene. J lost 6 bases, V lost 2 bases, and 6 bases had no gene match. The CDR3 sequence is 17 residues long. In DNA form, the CDR3 reads TGTGCCAGCAGCTTAACTAGCGGGGGGGCCGTCCCCGGGGAGCTGTTTTTT. Protein sequence: CASSLTSGGAVPGELFF.

Comments on this clone: Other DNA sequences in the sample encode the same CDR3. The chain employs TRBV29-1 and TRBJ2-7; the D gene is possibly TRBD2 (6 bases). Trimming left V 1 base short and J 2 bases short, with 9 bases between. CDR1 and CDR2 (germline): SQVTM, ANQGSEA. The CDR3 sequence is 13 residues long. The CDR3 protein is CSVEGAGTYEQYF. The CDR3 DNA is TGCAGCGTTGAAGGCGCGGGAACCTACGAGCAGTACTTC.

Only a few counts were recorded for this clone. The gene calls are TRBV4-1 and TRBJ2-1, with 12 bases identical to TRBD2. The CDR3 consists of 21 residues. CDR1 and CDR2 from the germline V gene are MGHRA and YSYEKL. V dropped 4 bases and J dropped 0; count of bases not matched to a gene: 16. The CDR3 DNA sequence: TGCGCCAGCAGCCTTTCCGTTCTGGGGCTAGCGGGGGGGAGCTCCTACAATGAGCAGTTCTTC. It specifies CASSLSVLGLAGGSSYNEQFF.

This clone appeared a few times. The chain couples TRBV5-1 to TRBJ2-7; TRBD1 matches 8 bases. CDR3 length: 14 amino acids. V lost 4 bases, J lost 2 bases, and 5 bases stayed unmatched. Germline V gene data show CDR1 as SGHRS and CDR2 as YFSETQ. The CDR3 DNA reads as TGCGCCAGCAGCCGTCGGGACAGGACCTACGAGCAGTACTTC. As protein: CASSRRDRTYEQYF.

The CDR3 DNA is TGTGCCAGCAGCGGGGGGGCAGGACGCACAGATACGCAGTATTTT. This encodes CASSGGAGRTDTQYF. V usage is TRBV5-6 and J usage is TRBJ2-3; D perhaps matches TRBD2 (7 bases). The germline V and J ends were trimmed by 4 bases and 1 base, with 13 bases remaining between them. The CDR3 spans 15 residues. CDR1 is SGHDT and CDR2 is YYEEEE in the germline V gene.

This chain uses TRBV15 with TRBJ2-1; D possibly corresponds to TRBD2 (6 bases). Trimming cost V 0 bases and J 2 bases, with 14 bases left between them. Germline V gene data show CDR1 as LNHNV and CDR2 as YYDKDF (reference sequence). The CDR3 length is 17 residues. The CDR3 here is CATSRDGSSEPYNEQFF. The DNA of the CDR3 is TGTGCCACCAGCAGAGATGGGTCTAGCGAACCCTACAATGAGCAGTTCTTC.

The chain has TRBV7-9 and TRBJ2-3; TRBD2 might be the D (6 bases). V dropped 5 bases and J dropped 2 bases, with 17 bases sitting between them. Germline V CDR1 and CDR2: SEHNR, FQNEAQ (reference sequence). The CDR3 is 16 residues long. As DNA, the CDR3 is TGTGCCAGCAGCCTGCTACTAGCAATCAACACAGATACGCAGTATTTT. Its protein is CASSLLLAINTDTQYF.

V is TRBV2 and J is TRBJ1-5; a weak D match, TRBD1 (6 bases). The V end was cut by 4 bases, the J end by 2 bases, with 15 bases between. This CDR3 region has 16 residues. Germline V gives CDR1 SNHLY, CDR2 FYNNEI. CDR3 in DNA: TGTGCCAGCAGTGGCAGGGGAACTGCGGGCAATCAGCCCCAGCATTTT. This translates into CASSGRGTAGNQPQHF.

The chain couples TRBV19 to TRBJ2-3; 10 bases fit TRBD2. The CDR3 covers 17 residues. J gave up 4 bases and V 5 bases, and 12 bases lay outside the gene matches. CDR1 is LNHDA and CDR2 is SQIVND in the germline V gene (reference sequence). CDR3 in DNA: TGTGCCAGTAGTCGCACCTCCCTAGCGGGGGCTTCAGATACGCAGTATTTT. As protein: CASSRTSLAGASDTQYF.

The V gene is TRBV9, the J gene TRBJ1-1, with D possibly being TRBD1 (5 bases). The CDR3 totals 17 residues. Germline V gene data show CDR1 as SGDLS and CDR2 as YYNGEE. Trimming left V 2 bases short and J 0 bases short, with 17 bases between. CDR3: CASSVTDLLRLNTEAFF. The CDR3 DNA is TGTGCCAGCAGCGTGACAGACCTCCTCCGATTGAACACTGAAGCTTTCTTT.

V gene TRBV2 combines with J gene TRBJ2-7; D may be TRBD1 (6 bases). V gave up 1 base and J gave up 5 bases, with 12 bases separating them. Looked up from germline, CDR1 is SNHLY and CDR2 is FYNNEI. This CDR3 comprises 14 residues. CDR3 residues: CASSEDREENEQYF. CDR3 nucleotides: TGTGCCAGCAGTGAAGACAGGGAAGAGAACGAGCAGTACTTC.

This clone came up a few times. The CDR3 DNA sequence: TGTGCCAGCTACAGAGCTAACTATGGCTACACCTTC. This sequence encodes CASYRANYGYTF. V is TRBV2 and J is TRBJ1-2; no clear D gene. This CDR3 comprises 12 residues. CDR1 SNHLY and CDR2 FYNNEI come from the germline V gene. The V and J ends lost 8 bases and 0 bases respectively, with 7 bases between them.

J is TRBJ1-5 and V is TRBV6-5, with 10 nucleotides matching TRBD1. Trimming removed 6 bases from V and 4 bases from J; junction bases left unmatched: 6. From germline, CDR1 is MNHEY and CDR2 SVGAGI. This CDR3 spans 15 amino acids. CDR3 sequence reads: CASRADRGSNQPQHF. As DNA, the CDR3 is TGTGCCAGCAGAGCGGACAGGGGGAGTAATCAGCCCCAGCATTTT.

V and J are TRBV6-1 and TRBJ1-2; TRBD1 aligns across 7 bases. CDR3 length equals 14 residues. Germline CDR1 is MNHNS and CDR2 is SASEGT. Germline trimming cut 3 bases from V and 7 bases from J; bases unmatched to any gene: 8. The DNA for the CDR3 is TGTGCCAGCAGTGAGGGACAGTGGGTTGGTGGCTACACCTTC. Residues: CASSEGQWVGGYTF.

The V call is TRBV7-9, the J call TRBJ2-5; the match to TRBD2 covers 7 bases. Germline assignment: CDR1 SEHNR and CDR2 FQNEAQ (reference sequence). The V gene end was trimmed by 5 bases and the J gene end by 5 bases; junction bases not matched to a gene: 5. The length of the CDR3 is 13 residues. The DNA for the CDR3 is TGTGCCAGCAGCGGACTAGGAGGGGAGACCCAGTACTTC. Translated: CASSGLGGETQYF. The full variable domain, its missing parts supplied by reference TRBV7-9 and TRBJ2-5, is DTGVSQNPRHKITKRGQNVTFRCDPISEHNRLYWYRQTLGQGPEFLTYFQNEAQLEKSRLLSDRFSAERPKGSFSTLEIQRTEQGDSAMYLCASSGLGGETQYFGPGTRLLVL.

J is TRBJ2-1 and V is TRBV7-9; D perhaps matches TRBD2 (6 bases). Germline V CDR1 and CDR2: SEHNR, FQNEAQ (reference sequence). With 4 bases removed from V and 8 bases from J, the gap between germline ends came to 9 bases. The CDR3 length is 12 residues. The CDR3: CASSSGDDEQFF. CDR3 DNA: TGTGCCAGCAGCTCGGGGGATGATGAGCAGTTCTTC.